This T cell receptor (beta chain) originates from a study of shared clonotypes between healthy human individuals. Each subset's genomic DNA was shared equally among a number of immunoSEQ plates. Data came from immunoSEQ multiplex PCR; TCRdb stores just in-frame clones and leaves some out. The repertoire holds over a million clones, with about 76% as singletons. Germline loops: CDR1 GTSNPN, CDR2 SVGIG (reference sequence). The V end was cut by 5 bases, the J end by 5 bases, with 13 bases between. The CDR3 sequence is 12 residues long. In its sample, this clone was seen once. Sequences were obtained from memory CD4+ T cells sorted from blood. The subset: CD45RA-negative fraction. This clonotype originated in a man younger than 35 in good health. This chain connects TRBV30 to TRBJ2-7, with D maybe TRBD2 (5 bases). CDR3 nucleotide sequence: TGTGCCTGGGGACTCATGTCCCACGAGCAGTACTTC. This translates into CAWGLMSHEQYF.